The 12 T cell receptor beta chains below all came from one sample that was sequenced in a study of blood T cell repertoires in COVID-19. The method was immunoSEQ multiplex PCR; TCRdb's version includes in-frame clones alone and lacks a portion of them. The sample lists about 74,000 clones; 65% to 90% were seen once. Input material: peripheral blood. The receptors here all came from a man older than 75 with acute or convalescent COVID-19.

The genes are TRBV5-1 and TRBJ1-1; D is perhaps TRBD1 (6 bases). V was cut by 5 bases and J by 3 bases, with 11 bases left in between. CDR1 and CDR2 from the germline V gene are SGHRS and YFSETQ. The CDR3 contains 13 residues. The chain's CDR3 is CASRHNRDTEAFF. CDR3 bases: TGCGCCAGCAGACATAACAGGGACACTGAAGCTTTCTTT.

V is TRBV19 and J is TRBJ2-1; possible D gene TRBD2, 6 bases. The V and J ends lost 3 bases and 0 bases respectively, with 6 bases between them. This CDR3 contains 14 residues. CDR1 and CDR2 from the germline V gene are LNHDA and SQIVND (reference sequence). CDR3 in DNA: TGTGCCAGTAGTATGACTAGCTCCTACAATGAGCAGTTCTTC. It yields the protein CASSMTSSYNEQFF.

The rearrangement links TRBV7-9 to TRBJ1-6, with D possibly TRBD1 on 6 matching bases. V was cut by 2 bases and J by 0 bases, with 11 bases left in between. The CDR3 length is 17 residues. Germline V gene sequence: CDR1 SEHNR, CDR2 FQNEAQ (reference sequence). DNA for the CDR3: TGTGCCAGCAGCTTAACTGGGGGACACTCCTATAATTCACCCCTCCACTTT. Residues: CASSLTGGHSYNSPLHF.

This clone has a single count. This sequence joins TRBV7-9 and TRBJ1-1, with TRBD1 as a possible D gene (5 bases). The CDR3 is made up of 13 amino acids. Trimming removed 5 bases from V and 3 bases from J, with 10 bases in between. Germline-derived CDR1 and CDR2 are SEHNR and FQNEAQ (reference sequence). For the CDR3, the DNA is TGTGCCAGCAGCCCCTGGGGGGACACTGAAGCTTTCTTT. It encodes CASSPWGDTEAFF.

As DNA, the CDR3 is TGTGCCAGCAGGTCGGGACAAGACTATGGCTACACCTTC. Its translation: CASRSGQDYGYTF. The chain recombines TRBV12-3 or TRBV12-4 with TRBJ1-2; D is possibly TRBD1 (6 bases). The CDR3 sequence is 13 residues long. Trimming left V 6 bases short and J 3 bases short, with 11 bases between.

The J gene is TRBJ1-5, the V gene TRBV24-1, with unresolved D. CDR1 is KGHDR and CDR2 is SFDVKD in the germline V gene. This CDR3 has 13 residues. V lost 4 bases and J 4 bases, leaving 7 bases between the germline ends. CDR3: CATSDQRNQPQHF. As DNA, the CDR3 is TGTGCCACCAGTGACCAGCGTAATCAGCCCCAGCATTTT.

The chain has TRBV5-1 and TRBJ2-1; TRBD1 agrees at 7 bases. Germline V CDR1 and CDR2: SGHRS, YFSETQ. The CDR3 contains 14 residues. V lost 4 bases and J lost 5; bases outside the gene matches: 6. The CDR3 DNA follows: TGCGCCAGCAGCGGCCGGGACAGCCACAATGAGCAGTTCTTC. Protein product: CASSGRDSHNEQFF.

The rearrangement links TRBV25-1 to TRBJ1-1, with D perhaps matching TRBD1 (6 bases). Germline V gene data show CDR1 as MGHDK and CDR2 as SYGVNS. V lost 2 bases and J lost 5, with 12 bases in between. The CDR3 length is 14 residues. This chain's CDR3 is CASSEGLGHTEAFF. The DNA for the CDR3 is TGTGCCAGCAGTGAAGGCTTGGGACATACTGAAGCTTTCTTT.

The chain links TRBV5-4 to TRBJ2-5; the match to TRBD1 covers 9 bases. CDR3 length: 18 amino acids. With V trimmed by 2 bases and J by 5 bases, 16 bases remained unmatched. The germline CDR1 and CDR2 sequences are SGHNT and YYREEE (reference sequence). This CDR3 reads CASSFTWDRVYIVETQYF. The CDR3 DNA is TGTGCCAGCAGCTTTACTTGGGACAGGGTTTACATAGTGGAGACCCAGTACTTC.

V gene TRBV7-2 combines with J gene TRBJ2-5, with TRBD2 as a possible D gene (6 bases). The V end lost 1 base, the J end lost 4 bases, and 16 bases lay between the germline ends. The germline V gene has CDR1 SGHTA and CDR2 FQGNSA. CDR3 length: 16 residues. CDR3 loop: CASSLVHAGGGETQYF. The CDR3 DNA follows: TGTGCCAGCAGCTTAGTCCATGCCGGGGGAGGAGAGACCCAGTACTTC.

The V and J genes are TRBV4-3 and TRBJ1-1; a possible D gene is TRBD1 (5 bases). With 0 bases removed from V and 5 bases from J, the gap between germline ends came to 10 bases. This CDR3 comprises 14 residues. Germline CDR1 and CDR2: LGHNA and YSLEER. DNA for the CDR3: TGCGCCAGCAGCCAAGAGGGGGGGGTAACTGAAGCTTTCTTT. The encoded protein is CASSQEGGVTEAFF.

This rearrangement joins TRBV20-1 to TRBJ1-2; the D is unclear. Germline loops: CDR1 DFQATT, CDR2 SNEGSKA (reference sequence). The V gene lost 0 bases and the J gene lost 6 bases, with 5 bases spanning the gap. The CDR3 totals 11 residues. The CDR3 sequence is CSARDLNGYTF. DNA of the CDR3: TGCAGTGCTAGAGATCTAAATGGCTACACCTTC.